This T cell receptor beta chain was recovered during a study of T cell changes during pregnancy in multiple sclerosis (dated 2019 in TCRdb). In the study overall: The study looked at changes in the T cell repertoire across pregnancy in women with multiple sclerosis.

This clone was recorded once. Its target antigen remains unknown. No much larger clone is present one base from it, and per-base qualities are unavailable. The germline V gene supplies CDR1 KGHSH and CDR2 LQKENI. Trimming accounts for 3 bases at V and 5 bases at J, while the number of junction bases matched to no gene is 2. Counted from cysteine to phenylalanine, this CDR3 has 13 amino acids. Kept here is only the CDR3 DNA, which spans 39 bases and is read in frame from base 1. Library method: the immunoSEQ multiplex PCR assay. Held by TCRdb, this immuneACCESS table contains in-frame sequences only and omits some clones. Under half of the omission traces to an unresolved V gene where checked; the cause of the rest is unknown. The sample table lists tens of thousands of clones, 85% to 95% of them with a count of one. In total, the top ten clones hold just over 2% of the sample.

This receptor was identified in a female donor with multiple sclerosis, enrolled in a pregnancy study. The V and J genes are TRBV18 and TRBJ2-7; TRBD1 matches 9 bases in the middle. The sample here was peripheral blood, taken after pregnancy. The sequence in DNA is TGTGCCAGCTCACCGACAGGGGGGCACGAGCAGTACTTC. Its translation is CASSPTGGHEQYF. The full variable domain, with segments outside the CDR3 supplied by the reference TRBV18 and TRBJ2-7 proteins, appears as NAGVMQNPRHLVRRRGQEARLRCSPMKGHSHVYWYRQLPEEGLKFMVYLQKENIIDESGMPKERFSAEFPKEGPSILRIQQVVRGDSAAYFCASSPTGGHEQYFGPGTRLTVT.